The present T cell receptor beta chain was sequenced within a study of T cell responses to AZD1222 COVID-19 vaccine. Sequenced by immunoSEQ multiplex PCR; TCRdb stores in-frame clones only, minus some. Here the sample spans about 160,000 clones, around 90% being singletons. The V gene's germline CDR1 is WNHNN and CDR2 SYGVQD (reference sequence). Between the trimmed V and J ends, which lost 3 bases and 1 base, there was a span of 12 bases. This CDR3 is 15 amino acids long. The sequence came from an adult who received the AZD1222 COVID-19 vaccine. This chain connects TRBV10-1 to TRBJ1-1; unclear D gene. The specimen was peripheral blood, collected 28 days after the second AZD1222 dose. The CDR3, as DNA: TGCGCCAGCAGTGATGCCCCCTCGGGGAACACTGAAGCTTTCTTT. The encoded protein is CASSDAPSGNTEAFF.